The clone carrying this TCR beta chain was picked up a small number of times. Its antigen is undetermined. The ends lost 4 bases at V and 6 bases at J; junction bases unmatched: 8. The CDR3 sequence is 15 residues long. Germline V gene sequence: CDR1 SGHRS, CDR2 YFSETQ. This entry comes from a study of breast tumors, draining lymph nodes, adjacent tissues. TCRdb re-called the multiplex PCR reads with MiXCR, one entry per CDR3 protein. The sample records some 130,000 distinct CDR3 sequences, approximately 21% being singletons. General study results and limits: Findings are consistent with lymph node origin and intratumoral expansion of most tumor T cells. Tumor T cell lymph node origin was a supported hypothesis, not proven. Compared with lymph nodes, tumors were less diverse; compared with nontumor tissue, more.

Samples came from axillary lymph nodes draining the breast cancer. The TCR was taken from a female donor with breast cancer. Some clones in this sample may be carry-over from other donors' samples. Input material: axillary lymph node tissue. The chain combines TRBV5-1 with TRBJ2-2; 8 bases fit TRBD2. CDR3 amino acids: CASSPGGVKAGELFF. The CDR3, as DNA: TGCGCCAGCAGCCCGGGAGGGGTTAAGGCCGGGGAGCTGTTTTTT.